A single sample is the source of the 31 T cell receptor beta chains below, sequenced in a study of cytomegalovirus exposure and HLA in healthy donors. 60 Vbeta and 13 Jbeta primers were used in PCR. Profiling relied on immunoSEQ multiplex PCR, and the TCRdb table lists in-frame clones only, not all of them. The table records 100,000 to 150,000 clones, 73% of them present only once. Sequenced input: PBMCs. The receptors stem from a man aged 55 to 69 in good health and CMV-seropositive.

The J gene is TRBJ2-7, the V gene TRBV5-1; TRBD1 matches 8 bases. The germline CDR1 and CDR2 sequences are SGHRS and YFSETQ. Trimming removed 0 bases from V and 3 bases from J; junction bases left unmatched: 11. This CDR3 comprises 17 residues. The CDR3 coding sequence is TGCGCCAGCAGCTTGGGGCCCCAGACAGGGGAGTTCTACGAGCAGTACTTC. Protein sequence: CASSLGPQTGEFYEQYF.

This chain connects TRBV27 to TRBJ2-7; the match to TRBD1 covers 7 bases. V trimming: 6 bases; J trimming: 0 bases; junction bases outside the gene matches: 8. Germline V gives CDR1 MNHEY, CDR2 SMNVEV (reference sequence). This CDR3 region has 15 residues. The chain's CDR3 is CASSRTGLSSYEQYF. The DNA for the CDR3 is TGTGCCAGCAGCCGGACAGGCCTTAGCTCCTACGAGCAGTACTTC.

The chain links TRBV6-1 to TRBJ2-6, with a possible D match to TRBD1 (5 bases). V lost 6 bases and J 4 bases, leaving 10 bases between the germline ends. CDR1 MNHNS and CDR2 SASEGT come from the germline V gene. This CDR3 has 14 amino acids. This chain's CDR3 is CASRGVIGANVLTF. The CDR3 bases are TGTGCCAGCAGAGGGGTGATAGGGGCCAACGTCCTGACTTTC.

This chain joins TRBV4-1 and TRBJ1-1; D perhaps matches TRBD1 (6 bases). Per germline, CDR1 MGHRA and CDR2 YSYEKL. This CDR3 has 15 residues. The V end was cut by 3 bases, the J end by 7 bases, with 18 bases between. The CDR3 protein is CASSHPDSEVGEAFF. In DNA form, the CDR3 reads TGCGCCAGCAGCCACCCGGACAGCGAAGTTGGTGAAGCTTTCTTT.

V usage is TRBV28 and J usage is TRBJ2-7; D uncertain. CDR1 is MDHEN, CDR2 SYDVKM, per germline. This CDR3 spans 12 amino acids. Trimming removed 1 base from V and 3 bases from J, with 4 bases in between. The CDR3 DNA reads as TGTGCCAGCAGTTTATCGTACTACGAGCAGTACTTC. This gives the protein CASSLSYYEQYF. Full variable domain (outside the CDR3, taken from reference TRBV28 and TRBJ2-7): DVKVTQSSRYLVKRTGEKVFLECVQDMDHENMFWYRQDPGLGLRLIYFSYDVKMKEKGDIPEGYSVSREKKERFSLILESASTNQTSMYLCASSLSYYEQYFGPGTRLTVT.

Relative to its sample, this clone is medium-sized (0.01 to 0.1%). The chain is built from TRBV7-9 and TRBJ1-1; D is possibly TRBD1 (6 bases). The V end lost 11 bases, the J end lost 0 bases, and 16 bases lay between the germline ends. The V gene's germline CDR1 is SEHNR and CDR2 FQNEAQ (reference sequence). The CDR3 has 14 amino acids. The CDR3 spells CASAGQGMNTEAFF. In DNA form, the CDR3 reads TGTGCCTCCGCCGGGCAGGGGATGAACACTGAAGCTTTCTTT.

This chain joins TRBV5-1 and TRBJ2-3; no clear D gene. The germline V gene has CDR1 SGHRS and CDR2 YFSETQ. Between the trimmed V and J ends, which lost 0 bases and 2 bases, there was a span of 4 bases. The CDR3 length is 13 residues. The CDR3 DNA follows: TGCGCCAGCAGCTTGGAATACACAGATACGCAGTATTTT. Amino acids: CASSLEYTDTQYF.

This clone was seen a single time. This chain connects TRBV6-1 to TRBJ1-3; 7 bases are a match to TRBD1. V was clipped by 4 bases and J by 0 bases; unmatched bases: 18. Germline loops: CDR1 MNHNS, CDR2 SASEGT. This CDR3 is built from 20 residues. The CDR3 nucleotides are TGTGCCAGCAGTGTTGTCCGGACAGGAATAATTCTTGGCTCTGGAAACACCATATATTTT. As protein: CASSVVRTGIILGSGNTIYF.

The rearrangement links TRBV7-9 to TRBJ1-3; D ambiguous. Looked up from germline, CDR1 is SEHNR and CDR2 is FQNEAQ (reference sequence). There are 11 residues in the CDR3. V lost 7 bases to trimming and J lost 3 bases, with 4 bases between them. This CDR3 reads CASTLGNTIYF. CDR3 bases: TGTGCCAGCACCCTTGGAAACACCATATATTTT.

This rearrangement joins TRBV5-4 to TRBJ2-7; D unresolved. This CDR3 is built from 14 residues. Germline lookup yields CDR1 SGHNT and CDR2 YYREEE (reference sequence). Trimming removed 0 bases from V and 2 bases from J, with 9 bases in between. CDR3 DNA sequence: TGTGCCAGCAGCTTGGGCGACAAACCCTACGAGCAGTACTTC. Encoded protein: CASSLGDKPYEQYF.

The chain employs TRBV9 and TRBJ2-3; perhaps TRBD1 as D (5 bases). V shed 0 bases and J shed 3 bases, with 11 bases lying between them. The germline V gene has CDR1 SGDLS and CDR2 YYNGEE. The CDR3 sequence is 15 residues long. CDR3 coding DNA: TGTGCCAGCAGCGTAGATCCAGGGCGGACAGATACGCAGTATTTT. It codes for CASSVDPGRTDTQYF.

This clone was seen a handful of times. For the CDR3, the DNA is TGCGCCAGCTCGATCGACCGACTAGCGGGGCACGAGCAGTACTTC. It specifies CASSIDRLAGHEQYF. The V call is TRBV5-1, the J call TRBJ2-7; the match to TRBD2 covers 11 bases. CDR1 is SGHRS and CDR2 is YFSETQ in the germline V gene. This CDR3 has 15 amino acids. Trimming cost V 7 bases and J 5 bases; bases outside gene matches: 11.

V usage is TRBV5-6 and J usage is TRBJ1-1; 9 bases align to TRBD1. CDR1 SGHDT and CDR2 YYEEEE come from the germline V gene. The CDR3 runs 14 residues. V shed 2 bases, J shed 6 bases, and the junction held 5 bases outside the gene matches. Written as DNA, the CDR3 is TGTGCCAGCAGCTTACGGGACAGGGTTCCTGAAGCTTTCTTT. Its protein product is CASSLRDRVPEAFF.

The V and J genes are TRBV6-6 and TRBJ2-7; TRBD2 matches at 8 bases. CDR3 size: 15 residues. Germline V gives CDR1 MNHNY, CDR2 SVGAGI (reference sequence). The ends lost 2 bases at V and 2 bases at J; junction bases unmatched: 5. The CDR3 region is CASSYERGTTYEQYF. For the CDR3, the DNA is TGTGCCAGCAGTTACGAGCGGGGGACTACCTACGAGCAGTACTTC.

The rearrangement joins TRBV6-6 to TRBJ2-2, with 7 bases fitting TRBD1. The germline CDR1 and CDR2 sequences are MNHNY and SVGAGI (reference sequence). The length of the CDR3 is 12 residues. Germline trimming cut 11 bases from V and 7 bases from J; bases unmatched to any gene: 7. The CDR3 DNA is TGTGCCGAGGGGGCAGAATTCGGGGAGCTGTTTTTT. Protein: CAEGAEFGELFF.

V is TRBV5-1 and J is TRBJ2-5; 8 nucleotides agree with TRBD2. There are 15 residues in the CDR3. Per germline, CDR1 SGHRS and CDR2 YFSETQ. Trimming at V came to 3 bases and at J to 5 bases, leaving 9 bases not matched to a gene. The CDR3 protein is CASSSNPGGEETQYF. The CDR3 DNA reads TGCGCCAGCAGCTCCAATCCCGGGGGGGAGGAGACCCAGTACTTC.

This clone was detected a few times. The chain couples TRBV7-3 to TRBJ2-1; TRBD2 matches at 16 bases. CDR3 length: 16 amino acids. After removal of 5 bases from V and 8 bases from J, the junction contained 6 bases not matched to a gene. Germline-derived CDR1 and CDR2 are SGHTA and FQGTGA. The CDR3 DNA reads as TGTGCCAGCAGCAACCCGGGGACTAGCGGGGGGGATGAGCAGTTCTTC. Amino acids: CASSNPGTSGGDEQFF.

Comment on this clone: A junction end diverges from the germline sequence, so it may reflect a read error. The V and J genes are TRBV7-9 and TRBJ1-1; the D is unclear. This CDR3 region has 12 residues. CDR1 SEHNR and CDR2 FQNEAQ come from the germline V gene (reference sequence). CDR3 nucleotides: TGTGCCACCAGCCTGAGTGGGCTGATAGCTTTCTTT. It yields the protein CATSLSGLIAFF.

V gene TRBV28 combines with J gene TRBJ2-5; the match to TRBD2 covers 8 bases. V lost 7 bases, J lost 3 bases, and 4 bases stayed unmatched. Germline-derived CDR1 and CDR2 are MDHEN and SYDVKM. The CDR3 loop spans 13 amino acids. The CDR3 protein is CASTRGGKETQYF. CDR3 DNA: TGTGCCAGCACCCGGGGGGGAAAAGAGACCCAGTACTTC.

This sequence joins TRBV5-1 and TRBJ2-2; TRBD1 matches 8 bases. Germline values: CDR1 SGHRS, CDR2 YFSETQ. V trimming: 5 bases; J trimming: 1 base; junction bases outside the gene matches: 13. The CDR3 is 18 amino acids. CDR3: CASSILIAGTGNTGELFF. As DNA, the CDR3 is TGCGCCAGCAGTATCTTAATTGCGGGGACAGGGAACACCGGGGAGCTGTTTTTT.

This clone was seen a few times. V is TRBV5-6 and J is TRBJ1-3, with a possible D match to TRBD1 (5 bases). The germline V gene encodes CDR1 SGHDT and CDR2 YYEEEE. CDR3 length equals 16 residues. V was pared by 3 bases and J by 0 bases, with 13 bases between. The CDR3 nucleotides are TGTGCCAGCAGCTCCAGGGTGAGGTCCTCTGGAAACACCATATATTTT. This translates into CASSSRVRSSGNTIYF.

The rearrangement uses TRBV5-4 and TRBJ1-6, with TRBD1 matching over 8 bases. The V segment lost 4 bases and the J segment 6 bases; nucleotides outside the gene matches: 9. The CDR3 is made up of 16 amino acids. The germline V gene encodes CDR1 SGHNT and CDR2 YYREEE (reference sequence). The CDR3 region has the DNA TGTGCCAGCAGCCCTTCGACAGGGGCGCGTAATTCACCCCTCCACTTT. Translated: CASSPSTGARNSPLHF.

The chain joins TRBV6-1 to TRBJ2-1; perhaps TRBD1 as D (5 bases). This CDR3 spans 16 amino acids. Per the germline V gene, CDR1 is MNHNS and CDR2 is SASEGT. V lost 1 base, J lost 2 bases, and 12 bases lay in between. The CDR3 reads CASSEGSWGTYNEQFF. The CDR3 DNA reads TGTGCCAGCAGTGAAGGGAGCTGGGGCACCTACAATGAGCAGTTCTTC.

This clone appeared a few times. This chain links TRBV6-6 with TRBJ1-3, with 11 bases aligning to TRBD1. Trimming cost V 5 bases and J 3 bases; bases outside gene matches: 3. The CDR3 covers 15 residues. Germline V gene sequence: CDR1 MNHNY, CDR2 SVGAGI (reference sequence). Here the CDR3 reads CASSTGTGGGNTIYF. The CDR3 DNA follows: TGTGCCAGCAGTACCGGGACAGGGGGTGGAAACACCATATATTTT.

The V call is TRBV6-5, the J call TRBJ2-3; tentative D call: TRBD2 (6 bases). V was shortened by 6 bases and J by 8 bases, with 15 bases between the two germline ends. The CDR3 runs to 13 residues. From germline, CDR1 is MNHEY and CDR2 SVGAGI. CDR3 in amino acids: CASRPGGSGTQYF. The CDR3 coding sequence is TGTGCCAGCAGACCCGGGGGTAGCGGTACGCAGTATTTT.

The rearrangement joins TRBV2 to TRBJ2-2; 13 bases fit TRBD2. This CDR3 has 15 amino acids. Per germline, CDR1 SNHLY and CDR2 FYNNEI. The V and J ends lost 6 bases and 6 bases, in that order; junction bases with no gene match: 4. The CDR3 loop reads CASSVTSGGAGELFF. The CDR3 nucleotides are TGTGCCAGCAGCGTCACTAGCGGGGGGGCCGGGGAGCTGTTTTTT.

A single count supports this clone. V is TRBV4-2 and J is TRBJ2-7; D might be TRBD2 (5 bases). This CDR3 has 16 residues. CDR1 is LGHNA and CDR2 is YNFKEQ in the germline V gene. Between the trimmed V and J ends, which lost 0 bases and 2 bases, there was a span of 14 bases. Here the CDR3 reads CASSQDLGLQTYEQYF. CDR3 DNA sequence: TGTGCCAGCAGCCAAGATCTTGGACTTCAAACCTACGAGCAGTACTTC.

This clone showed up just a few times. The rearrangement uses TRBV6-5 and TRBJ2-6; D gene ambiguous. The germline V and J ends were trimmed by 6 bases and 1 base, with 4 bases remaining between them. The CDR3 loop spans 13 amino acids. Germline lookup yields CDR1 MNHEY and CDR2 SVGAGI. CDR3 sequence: CASRSSGANVLTF. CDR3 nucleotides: TGTGCCAGCAGGTCTTCTGGGGCCAACGTCCTGACTTTC.

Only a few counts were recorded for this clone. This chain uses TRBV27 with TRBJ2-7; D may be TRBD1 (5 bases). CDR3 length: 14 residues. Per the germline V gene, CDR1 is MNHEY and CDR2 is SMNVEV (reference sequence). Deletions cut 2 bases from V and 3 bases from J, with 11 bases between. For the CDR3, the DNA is TGTGCCAGCAGTTTAAGGGCAGGGATCTACGAGCAGTACTTC. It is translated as CASSLRAGIYEQYF.

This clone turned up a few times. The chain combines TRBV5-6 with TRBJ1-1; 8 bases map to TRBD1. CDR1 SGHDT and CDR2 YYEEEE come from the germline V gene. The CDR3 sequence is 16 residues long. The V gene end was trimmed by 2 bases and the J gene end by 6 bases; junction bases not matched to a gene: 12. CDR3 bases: TGTGCCAGCAGCTTTTTTGGGCTGGACAGGGTGTCTGAAGCTTTCTTT. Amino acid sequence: CASSFFGLDRVSEAFF. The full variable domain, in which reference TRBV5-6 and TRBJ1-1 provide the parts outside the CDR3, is DAGVTQSPTHLIKTRGQQVTLRCSPKSGHDTVSWYQQALGQGPQFIFQYYEEEERQRGNFPDRFSGHQFPNYSSELNVNALLLGDSALYLCASSFFGLDRVSEAFFGQGTRLTVV.

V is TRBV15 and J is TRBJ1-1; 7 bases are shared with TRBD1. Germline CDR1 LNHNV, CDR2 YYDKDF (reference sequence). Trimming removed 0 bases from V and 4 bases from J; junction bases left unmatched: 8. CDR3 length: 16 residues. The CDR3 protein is CATSREAGGIRTEAFF. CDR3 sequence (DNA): TGTGCCACCAGCAGAGAGGCAGGGGGTATCCGCACTGAAGCTTTCTTT.